A single TCR beta chain is shown here with its context. This specimen belongs to a study of blood T cell repertoires in COVID-19. On the study more broadly: Collection of acute and convalescent COVID-19 samples took place in the United States, Italy and Spain. From T cells, B-cell-depleted T cells, or PBMCs came the material, which was cDNA or gDNA.

The CDR3 spans 15 residues. Germline lookup yields CDR1 SGHRS and CDR2 YFSETQ. J lost 2 bases, V lost 4 bases, and 4 bases had no gene match. Authors' methods: Amplification with reference gene primers provided the estimates of nucleated cell counts. Clones were sequenced by immunoSEQ multiplex PCR, and TCRdb holds only the in-frame ones, with some missing. The V and J calls and the clone size are those of that table, but D and trimming were determined from the DNA. This sample has 200,000 to 250,000 clones; 80% occur once, and the top ten carry 7.2%. The rearrangement links TRBV5-1 to TRBJ2-2; 8 nucleotides agree with TRBD1. Source material: peripheral blood. The receptor's source is a woman in her 70s with acute or convalescent COVID-19. The DNA for the CDR3 is TGCGCCAGCAGCGCCGACAGGGGAAACACCGGGGAGCTGTTTTTT. Its translation: CASSADRGNTGELFF.